What follows are 20 T cell receptor beta chains derived from one specimen sequenced in a study of T-cell reconstitution after alpha-beta-depleted transplantation in children. General study results and limits: Hyperexpanded clones declined; after one year, newly produced T cells mostly supplied diversity.

Their antigen targets remain unknown. Unique molecular identifiers were incorporated when the TCRbeta library was constructed. TCRdb itself ran the PCR reads through MiXCR, one entry per CDR3 protein. The sample consists of some 300,000 distinct CDR3 sequences, over 7% of them appearing once. The starting material was peripheral blood, obtained 360 days after TCRalphabeta/CD19-depleted stem cell transplant. All receptors come from a female patient between 2 and 15 years old who had a stem cell transplant for Fanconi anemia, so the T cells may come from the graft donor.

The sample holds many counts of this clonotype. The chain combines TRBV12-3 or TRBV12-4 with TRBJ2-3, with TRBD1 as a possible D gene (6 bases). Trimming left V 3 bases short and J 0 bases short, with 16 bases between. The CDR3 is 17 amino acids. The chain's CDR3 is CASSLGQGSFSTDTQYF. The CDR3 region has the DNA TGTGCCAGCAGTTTGGGGCAGGGGAGTTTTAGCACAGATACGCAGTATTTT.

In this sample, this clonotype turned up many times. The rearrangement links TRBV20-1 to TRBJ2-3, with 14 bases matching TRBD2. Germline values: CDR1 DFQATT, CDR2 SNEGSKA (reference sequence). The CDR3 has 17 amino acids. Unmatched junction bases numbered 8, after V lost 6 bases and J lost 0 bases. The CDR3 here is CSASGLAGATSTDTQYF. The CDR3 DNA sequence: TGCAGTGCATCGGGACTAGCGGGAGCAACTAGCACAGATACGCAGTATTTT.

In this sample, this clonotype turned up a few times. This sequence joins TRBV20-1 and TRBJ2-7, with D perhaps matching TRBD2 (6 bases). CDR3 length: 14 amino acids. Germline CDR1 DFQATT, CDR2 SNEGSKA (reference sequence). Trimming removed 0 bases at V and 5 bases at J, with 14 bases between. CDR3 loop: CSARDIMGGDEQYF. The CDR3 nucleotides are TGCAGTGCTAGAGACATTATGGGAGGCGACGAGCAGTACTTC.

The chain links TRBV20-1 to TRBJ2-1; the match to TRBD2 covers 8 bases. Per the germline V gene, CDR1 is DFQATT and CDR2 is SNEGSKA (reference sequence). Trimming at V came to 3 bases and at J to 9 bases, leaving 10 bases not matched to a gene. The CDR3 is made up of 14 amino acids. The CDR3 spells CSARSGGPSAEQFF. In DNA form, the CDR3 reads TGCAGTGCTAGGAGCGGGGGCCCTTCGGCTGAGCAGTTCTTC.

This clonotype was recorded at least ten times. The chain combines TRBV20-1 with TRBJ2-2, with D perhaps TRBD2 (5 bases). V lost 4 bases and J lost 6, with 15 bases in between. Germline assignment: CDR1 DFQATT and CDR2 SNEGSKA (reference sequence). The CDR3 is 14 residues long. The CDR3 DNA sequence: TGCAGTGCTAATCAGGAGCGGAGAGCCGGGGAGCTGTTTTTT. It yields the protein CSANQERRAGELFF.

The V call is TRBV5-1, the J call TRBJ2-5; 12 bases are shared with TRBD2. The CDR3 has 16 amino acids. Germline V gene data show CDR1 as SGHRS and CDR2 as YFSETQ. V was clipped by 1 base and J by 2 bases; unmatched bases: 3. The CDR3 coding sequence is TGCGCCAGCAGCTTGATGACTAGCGGGGGTCAAGAGACCCAGTACTTC. Its protein product is CASSLMTSGGQETQYF. The whole variable domain, filled in from reference TRBV5-1 and TRBJ2-5, reads KAGVTQTPRYLIKTRGQQVTLSCSPISGHRSVSWYQQTPGQGLQFLFEYFSETQRNKGNFPGRFSGRQFSNSRSEMNVSTLELGDSALYLCASSLMTSGGQETQYFGPGTRLLVL.

This clonotype showed up just a few times. The V and J genes are TRBV11-2 and TRBJ2-7; 9 positions match TRBD1. This CDR3 comprises 19 residues. The junction had 17 bases not matched to a gene; V was cut back by 5 bases and J by 0 bases. Germline CDR1 SGHAT, CDR2 FQNNGV. CDR3 nucleotides: TGTGCCAGCAGCCCCGGACAGGGGCGGGTTAGAAAAATCTCCTACGAGCAGTACTTC. As protein: CASSPGQGRVRKISYEQYF.

This clonotype has a count of ten or more. The chain has TRBV5-1 and TRBJ2-1; D uncertain. The CDR3 has 16 residues. Trimming shortened V by 1 base and J by 4 bases, and 15 bases separated the two germline ends. Germline values: CDR1 SGHRS, CDR2 YFSETQ. The CDR3 DNA reads TGCGCCAGCAGCTTGCTTACCTTAGCCTCTTACAATGAGCAGTTCTTC. It encodes CASSLLTLASYNEQFF.

At least ten counts were recorded for this clonotype. The chain joins TRBV13 to TRBJ2-1; 8 bases align to TRBD1. The J segment lost 7 bases and the V segment lost 5 bases, leaving 7 bases of the junction unmatched. The CDR3 has 14 residues. Germline V gene sequence: CDR1 PRHDT, CDR2 FYEKMQ (reference sequence). CDR3 amino acids: CASSQGTGRNEQFF. In nucleotides, the CDR3 is TGTGCCAGCAGCCAAGGGACAGGTAGGAATGAGCAGTTCTTC.

This clonotype has at least ten counts. DNA for the CDR3: TGTGCCAGCAGTTACGTGATCTATAATTCACCCCTCCACTTT. Its protein is CASSYVIYNSPLHF. V usage is TRBV12-3 or TRBV12-4 and J usage is TRBJ1-6; D call uncertain. V lost 4 bases, J lost 3 bases, and 7 bases lay in between. This CDR3 contains 14 residues.

This clonotype was seen only a few times. The V gene is TRBV2, the J gene TRBJ2-1; 7 bases are shared with TRBD2. Germline assignment: CDR1 SNHLY and CDR2 FYNNEI. Trimming cost V 2 bases and J 8 bases; bases outside gene matches: 9. This CDR3 is built from 15 residues. DNA of the CDR3: TGTGCCAGCAGTGAATACGCGGGGGTGGCTCATGAGCAGTTCTTC. It encodes CASSEYAGVAHEQFF.

This clonotype was detected once. A much larger clone sits a single nucleotide away, making a read error possible. This chain links TRBV28 with TRBJ2-7, with 8 positions matching TRBD2. This CDR3 has 12 residues. Germline V gene lookup returns CDR1 MDHEN and CDR2 SYDVKM. The CDR3: CVSREAGVEQYF. The CDR3 nucleotides read TGTGTCAGCAGAGAAGCGGGGGTCGAGCAGTACTTC.

The chain recombines TRBV20-1 with TRBJ2-3; 8 bases agree with TRBD2. Germline CDR1 reads DFQATT; CDR2 reads SNEGSKA (reference sequence). This CDR3 is 15 amino acids long. Trimming took 3 bases from V and 0 from J; bases not matched to a gene: 5. The CDR3 DNA sequence: TGCAGTGCTAGTCAGCGGGAGCCTAGCACAGATACGCAGTATTTT. This encodes CSASQREPSTDTQYF.

This chain uses TRBV6-1 with TRBJ2-7; D tentatively reads TRBD1 or TRBD2 (6 bases each). The CDR3 has 14 residues. Germline loops: CDR1 MNHNS, CDR2 SASEGT. Trimming shortened V by 8 bases and J by 7 bases, and 21 bases separated the two germline ends. The CDR3 bases are TGTGCCAGCCGCCCCGGGGGCCCGGCTGGGGAGCAGTACTTC. Translating gives CASRPGGPAGEQYF.

This clonotype has ten or more counts. This chain links TRBV12-3 or TRBV12-4 with TRBJ2-7, with 9 bases aligning to TRBD1. V dropped 10 bases and J dropped 3; count of bases not matched to a gene: 7. The CDR3 is made up of 13 amino acids. The CDR3 coding sequence is TGTGCCACTGGACAGGGGATTCTCTACGAGCAGTACTTC. Encoded protein: CATGQGILYEQYF.

This clonotype was picked up a small number of times. The CDR3 loop is CASTEGGGRDTEAFF. The CDR3 DNA follows: TGTGCCAGCACCGAGGGGGGGGGTAGGGACACTGAAGCTTTCTTT. The V call is TRBV9, the J call TRBJ1-1, with a possible D match to TRBD1 (6 bases). CDR1 SGDLS and CDR2 YYNGEE come from the germline V gene. V shed 6 bases and J shed 3 bases, with 18 bases lying between them. The CDR3 runs to 15 residues.

This clonotype has a handful of counts. The chain couples TRBV5-1 to TRBJ2-4, with D uncertain. Trimming removed 1 base at V and 0 bases at J, with 17 bases between. Germline V CDR1 and CDR2: SGHRS, YFSETQ. The CDR3 sequence is 18 residues long. The CDR3 is CASSLRVSGPLAKNIQYF. The DNA for the CDR3 is TGCGCCAGCAGCTTGAGAGTTTCGGGTCCCTTAGCCAAAAACATTCAGTACTTC.

This clonotype was counted many times. This chain joins TRBV2 and TRBJ2-1; 10 bases match TRBD1. The V gene end was trimmed by 8 bases and the J gene end by 4 bases; junction bases not matched to a gene: 8. Germline-derived CDR1 and CDR2 are SNHLY and FYNNEI. This CDR3 comprises 15 residues. Here the CDR3 DNA reads TGTGCCAGCTCTAAAGACAGGGGGCAGTACAATGAGCAGTTCTTC. Encoded protein: CASSKDRGQYNEQFF. The full variable domain, its missing parts supplied by reference TRBV2 and TRBJ2-1, is EPEVTQTPSHQVTQMGQEVILRCVPISNHLYFYWYRQILGQKVEFLVSFYNNEISEKSEIFDDQFSVERPDGSNFTLKIRSTKLEDSAMYFCASSKDRGQYNEQFFGPGTRLTVL.

This clonotype was seen a handful of times. The rearrangement links TRBV7-8 to TRBJ2-7, with D tentatively TRBD2 (6 bases). The V end lost 4 bases, the J end lost 2 bases, and 15 bases lay between the germline ends. Germline V lookup: CDR1 SGHVS, CDR2 FQNEAQ. The CDR3 covers 15 residues. The CDR3 is CASSSRAPGAYEQYV. CDR3 DNA: TGTGCCAGCAGCTCCAGGGCTCCGGGGGCCTACGAGCAGTACGTC.

The V call is TRBV7-9, the J call TRBJ1-2; D is undetermined. The germline CDR1 and CDR2 sequences are SEHNR and FQNEAQ (reference sequence). Trimming stripped 5 bases from V and 2 bases from J, with 9 bases between. The CDR3 length is 13 residues. The CDR3 region has the DNA TGTGCCAGCAGCCTGAGCAAAAACTATGGCTACACCTTC. Residues: CASSLSKNYGYTF.